The source of this T cell receptor (beta chain) is a study of blood T cell repertoires in COVID-19. As for the study in general: T cells, B-cell-depleted T cells, or PBMCs supplied cDNA or gDNA.

The CDR3 spans 13 residues. From germline, CDR1 is SNHLY and CDR2 FYNNEI. Trimming at V came to 7 bases and at J to 5 bases, leaving 8 bases not matched to a gene. Individuals aged roughly 18 to 100 years were recruited from 24 US areas. Data came from immunoSEQ multiplex PCR; TCRdb stores just in-frame clones and leaves some out. The table has 220,000 or so clones, around nine tenths seen once; the top ten hold approximately 15%. There are many counts of this clone. Material for sequencing was PBMCs or T cells enriched from blood (not recorded which). The source of this sequence is a woman between 50 and 59 years old with acute COVID-19. The chain combines TRBV2 with TRBJ2-7, with TRBD1 matching 7 bases. The CDR3 DNA follows: TGTGCCAGCACCTCACAGGGGATCCACGAGCAGTACTTC. Translation: CASTSQGIHEQYF.